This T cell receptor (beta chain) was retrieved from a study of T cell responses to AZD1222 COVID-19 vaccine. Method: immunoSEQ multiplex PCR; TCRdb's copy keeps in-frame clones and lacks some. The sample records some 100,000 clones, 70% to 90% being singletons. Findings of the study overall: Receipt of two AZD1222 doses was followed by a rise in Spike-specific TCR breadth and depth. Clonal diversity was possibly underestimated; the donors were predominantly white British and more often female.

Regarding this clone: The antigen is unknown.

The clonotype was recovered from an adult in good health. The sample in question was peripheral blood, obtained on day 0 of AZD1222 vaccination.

The DNA for the CDR3 is TGTGCCAGCTATAAGGGTGGTAGCTCTGGGGCCAACGTCCTGACTTTC. Translated, it gives CASYKGGSSGANVLTF. J is TRBJ2-6 and V is TRBV27; no firm D call. With 8 bases removed from V and 0 bases from J, the gap between germline ends came to 14 bases. Germline CDR1 reads MNHEY; CDR2 reads SMNVEV (reference sequence). The CDR3 length is 16 residues.